The source of this T cell receptor (beta chain) is a study of neoadjuvant anti-PD-1 for oral cavity cancer. In the study overall: Most patients had three to four biweekly doses of 3 mg/kg nivolumab before resection.

Overall study findings and caveats: Expansion of preexisting intratumoral clones was suggested to aid response.

Time point reported: after neoadjuvant nivolumab, at surgical resection. These oral cavity squamous cell carcinomas were HPV-negative and locally advanced. The table lists this clone with a few counts. What it recognizes is unknown. Two replicates per tumor sample, mostly from around 4.8 ug of genomic DNA. Profiling relied on immunoSEQ multiplex PCR, and the TCRdb table lists in-frame clones only, not all of them. The table includes 20,000 to 25,000 clones, more than 35% detected once. Germline assignment: CDR1 LNHNV and CDR2 YYDKDF (reference sequence). There are 13 residues in the CDR3. Trimming shortened V by 0 bases and J by 4 bases, and 6 bases separated the two germline ends.

The material was tumor tissue, obtained after nivolumab (anti-PD-1) treatment. The chain couples TRBV15 to TRBJ1-1; D remains unclear. The TCR sequence derives from a person aged 35 to 85 with oral cavity squamous cell carcinoma. CDR3 nucleotides: TGTGCCACCAGCAGAGAGGACGGCACTGAAGCTTTCTTT. Encoded protein: CATSREDGTEAFF.